This TCR beta chain was captured by sequencing in a study of shared T cell receptors in the human thymus. Data came from immunoSEQ multiplex PCR; TCRdb stores just in-frame clones and leaves some out. The profile shows 55,000 to 75,000 clones, 90% to 95% of them singletons. Trimming shortened V by 4 bases and J by 7 bases, and 9 bases separated the two germline ends. Germline V gene data show CDR1 as SGHRS and CDR2 as YFSETQ. This CDR3 is 13 amino acids long. The chain combines TRBV5-1 with TRBJ1-6; D unresolved. This clonotype was obtained from a human donor. Source material: thymocytes. The DNA for the CDR3 is TGCGCCAGCAGCCTTGGCCAGAATTCACCCCTCCACTTT. Translation: CASSLGQNSPLHF. Looking up the rest from reference TRBV5-1 and TRBJ1-6 gives the full variable domain: KAGVTQTPRYLIKTRGQQVTLSCSPISGHRSVSWYQQTPGQGLQFLFEYFSETQRNKGNFPGRFSGRQFSNSRSEMNVSTLELGDSALYLCASSLGQNSPLHFGNGTRLTVT.